This TCR beta chain was profiled in a study of T cell responses to AZD1222 COVID-19 vaccine. Study-level findings and limits: The peak T cell response came first, and repertoires were sampled only after it. Just 5 to 7 people given AZD1222 tested seropositive at baseline. Unmutated variant regions are reportedly targeted by nearly half of spike-specific TCRs. In a largely white British group with more females than males, clonal diversity was possibly underestimated.

With respect to this clone: Its target is unknown.

Clones were sequenced by immunoSEQ multiplex PCR, and TCRdb holds only the in-frame ones, with some missing. The data contain around 180,000 clones, approximately 86% of them singletons. Trimming shortened V by 7 bases and J by 7 bases, and 17 bases separated the two germline ends. CDR1 SGHDT and CDR2 YYEEEE come from the germline V gene. The CDR3 totals 13 residues. The clonotype comes from an adult in good health. Specimen: peripheral blood, collected on day 0 of AZD1222 vaccination. The chain combines TRBV5-6 with TRBJ1-1; D is unclear. CDR3 in DNA: TGTGCCAGCTTCGTTCGGGGTTGGAGTGAAGCTTTCTTT. It codes for CASFVRGWSEAFF.